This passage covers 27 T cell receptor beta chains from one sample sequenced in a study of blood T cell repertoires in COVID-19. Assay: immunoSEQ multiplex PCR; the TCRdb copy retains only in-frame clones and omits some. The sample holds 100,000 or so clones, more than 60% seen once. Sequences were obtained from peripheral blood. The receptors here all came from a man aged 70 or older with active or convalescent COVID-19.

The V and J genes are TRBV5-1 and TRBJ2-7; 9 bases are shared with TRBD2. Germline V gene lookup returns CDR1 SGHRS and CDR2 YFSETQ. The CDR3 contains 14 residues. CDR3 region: CPTSLGAGGYEQYF. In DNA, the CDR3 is TGCCCCACCAGCTTGGGCGCGGGGGGGTACGAGCAGTACTTC.

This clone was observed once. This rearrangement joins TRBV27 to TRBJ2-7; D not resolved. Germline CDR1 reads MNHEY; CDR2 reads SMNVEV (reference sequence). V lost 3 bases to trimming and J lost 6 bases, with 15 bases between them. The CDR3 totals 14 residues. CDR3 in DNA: TGTGCCAGCAGTTTTCAGGTTTTGGCTGGCGAGCAGTACTTC. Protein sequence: CASSFQVLAGEQYF.

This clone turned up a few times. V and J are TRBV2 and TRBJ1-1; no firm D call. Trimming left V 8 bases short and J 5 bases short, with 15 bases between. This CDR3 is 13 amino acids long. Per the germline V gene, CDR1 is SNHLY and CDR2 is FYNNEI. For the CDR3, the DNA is TGTGCCAGCTTTAGGTTATCGGGTACTGAAGCTTTCTTT. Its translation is CASFRLSGTEAFF.

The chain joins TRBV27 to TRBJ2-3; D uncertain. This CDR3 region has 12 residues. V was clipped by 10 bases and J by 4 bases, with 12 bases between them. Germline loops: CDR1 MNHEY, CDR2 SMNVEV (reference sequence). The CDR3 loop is CATRRVSDTQYF. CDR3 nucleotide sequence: TGTGCCACCCGCCGGGTCTCAGATACGCAGTATTTT.

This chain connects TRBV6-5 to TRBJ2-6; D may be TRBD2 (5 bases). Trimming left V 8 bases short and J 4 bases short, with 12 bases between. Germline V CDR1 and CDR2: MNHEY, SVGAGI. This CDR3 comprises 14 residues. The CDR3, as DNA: TGTGCCAGCGGAAGAGGGTCGGGGGCCAACGTCCTGACTTTC. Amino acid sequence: CASGRGSGANVLTF.

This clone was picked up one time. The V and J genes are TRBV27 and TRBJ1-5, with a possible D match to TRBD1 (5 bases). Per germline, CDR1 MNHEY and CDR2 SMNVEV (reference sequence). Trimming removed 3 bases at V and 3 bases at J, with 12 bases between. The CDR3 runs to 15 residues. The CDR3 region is CASSFGGANNQPQHF. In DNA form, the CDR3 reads TGTGCCAGCAGTTTTGGAGGGGCGAACAATCAGCCCCAGCATTTT.

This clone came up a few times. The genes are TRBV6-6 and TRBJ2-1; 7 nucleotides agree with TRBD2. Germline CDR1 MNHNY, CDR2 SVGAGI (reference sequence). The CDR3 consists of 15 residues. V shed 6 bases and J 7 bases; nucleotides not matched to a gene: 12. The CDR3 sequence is CASSRDSQGGNEQFF. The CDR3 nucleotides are TGTGCCAGCAGCCGTGACTCCCAGGGAGGGAATGAGCAGTTCTTC.

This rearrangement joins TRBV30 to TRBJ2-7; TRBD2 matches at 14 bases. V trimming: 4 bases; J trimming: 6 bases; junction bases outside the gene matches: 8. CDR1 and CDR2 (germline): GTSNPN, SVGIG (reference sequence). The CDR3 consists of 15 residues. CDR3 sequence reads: CAWTKGLAGVREQYF. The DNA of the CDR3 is TGTGCCTGGACTAAGGGACTAGCGGGAGTTCGCGAGCAGTACTTC.

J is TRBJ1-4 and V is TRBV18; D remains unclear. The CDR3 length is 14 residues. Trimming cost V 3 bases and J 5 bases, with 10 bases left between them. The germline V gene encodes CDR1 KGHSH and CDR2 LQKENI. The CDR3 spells CASSPSAGNEKLFF. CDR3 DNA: TGTGCCAGCTCACCGAGCGCGGGAAATGAAAAACTGTTTTTT.

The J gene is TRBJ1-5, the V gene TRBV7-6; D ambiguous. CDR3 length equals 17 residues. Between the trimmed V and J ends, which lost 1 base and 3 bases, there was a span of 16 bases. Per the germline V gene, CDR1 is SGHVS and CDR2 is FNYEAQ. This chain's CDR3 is CASSLGPRRSSNQPQHF. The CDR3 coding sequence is TGTGCCAGCAGCTTAGGCCCCAGGCGTTCTTCCAATCAGCCCCAGCATTTT.

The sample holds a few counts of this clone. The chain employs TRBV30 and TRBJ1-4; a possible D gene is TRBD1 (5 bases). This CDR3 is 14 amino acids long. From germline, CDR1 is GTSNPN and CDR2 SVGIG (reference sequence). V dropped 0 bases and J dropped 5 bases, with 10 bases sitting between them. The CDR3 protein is CAWSVQVLNEKLFF. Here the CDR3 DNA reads TGTGCCTGGAGTGTACAGGTCCTAAATGAAAAACTGTTTTTT.

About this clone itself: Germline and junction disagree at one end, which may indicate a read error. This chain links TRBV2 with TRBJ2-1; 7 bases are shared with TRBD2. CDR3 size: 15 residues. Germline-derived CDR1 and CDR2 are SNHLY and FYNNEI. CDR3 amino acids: CASREGAGSYNEQFF. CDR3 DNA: TGTGCCAGCAGGGAAGGAGCGGGATCCTACAATGAGCAGTTCTTC.

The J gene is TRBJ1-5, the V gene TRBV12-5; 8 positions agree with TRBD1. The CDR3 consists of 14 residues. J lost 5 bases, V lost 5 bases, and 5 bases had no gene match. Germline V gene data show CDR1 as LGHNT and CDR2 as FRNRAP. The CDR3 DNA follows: TGTGCTAGTGGTCAAGGGACAGGTCATCAGCCCCAGCATTTT. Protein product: CASGQGTGHQPQHF.

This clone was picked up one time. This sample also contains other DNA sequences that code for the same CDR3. The CDR3 DNA reads as TGCGCCAGCAGCCAAGAGGGACTAGCGGGAGAGACCCAGTACTTC. This codes for CASSQEGLAGETQYF. The chain is built from TRBV4-1 and TRBJ2-5; 12 bases map to TRBD2. The V gene's germline CDR1 is MGHRA and CDR2 YSYEKL. The CDR3 loop spans 15 amino acids. Trimming removed 0 bases from V and 4 bases from J; junction bases left unmatched: 0.

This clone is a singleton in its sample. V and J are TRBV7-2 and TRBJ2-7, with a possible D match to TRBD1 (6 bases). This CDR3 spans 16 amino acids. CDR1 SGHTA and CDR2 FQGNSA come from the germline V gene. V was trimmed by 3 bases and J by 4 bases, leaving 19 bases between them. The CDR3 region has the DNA TGTGCCAGCAGCTTCGCGGCTCCGTTAGGGGGTTACGAGCAGTACTTC. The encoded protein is CASSFAAPLGGYEQYF.

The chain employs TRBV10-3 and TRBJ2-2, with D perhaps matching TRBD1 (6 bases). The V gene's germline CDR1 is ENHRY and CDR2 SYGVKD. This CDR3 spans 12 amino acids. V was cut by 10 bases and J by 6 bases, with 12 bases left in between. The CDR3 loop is CATDQGSGELFF. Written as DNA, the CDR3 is TGTGCCACCGACCAGGGGTCCGGGGAGCTGTTTTTT.

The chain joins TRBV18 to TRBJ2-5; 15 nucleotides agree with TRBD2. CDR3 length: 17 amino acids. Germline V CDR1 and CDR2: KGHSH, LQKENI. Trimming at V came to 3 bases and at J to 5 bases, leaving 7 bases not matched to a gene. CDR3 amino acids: CASSPASGLAGGETQYF. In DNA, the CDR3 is TGTGCCAGCTCACCCGCCTCAGGACTAGCGGGAGGGGAGACCCAGTACTTC.

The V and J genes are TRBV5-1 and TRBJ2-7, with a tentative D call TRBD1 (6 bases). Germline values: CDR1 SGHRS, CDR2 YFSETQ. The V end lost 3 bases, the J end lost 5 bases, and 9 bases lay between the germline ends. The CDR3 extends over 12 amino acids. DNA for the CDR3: TGCGCCAGCAGCTCCAACAGGGACGAGCAGTACTTC. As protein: CASSSNRDEQYF.

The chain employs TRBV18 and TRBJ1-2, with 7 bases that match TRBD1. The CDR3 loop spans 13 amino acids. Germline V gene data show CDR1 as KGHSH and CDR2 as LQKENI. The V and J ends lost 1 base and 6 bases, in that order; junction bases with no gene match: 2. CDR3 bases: TGTGCCAGCTCACCACGAGGACAGGATGGCTACACCTTC. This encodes CASSPRGQDGYTF.

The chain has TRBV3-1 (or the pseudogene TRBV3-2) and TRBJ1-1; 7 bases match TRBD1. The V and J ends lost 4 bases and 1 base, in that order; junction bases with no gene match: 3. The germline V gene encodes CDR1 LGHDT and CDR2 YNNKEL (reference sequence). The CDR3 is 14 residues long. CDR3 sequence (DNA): TGTGCCAGCAGCCTAAGACAGGGGAACACTGAAGCTTTCTTT. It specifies CASSLRQGNTEAFF.

This chain's CDR3 is CASSDQTSDNSPLHF. Written as DNA, the CDR3 is TGTGCCAGCAGTGATCAGACTTCCGATAATTCACCCCTCCACTTT. This sequence joins TRBV6-1 and TRBJ1-6, with D unclear. The CDR3 length is 15 residues. Deletions cut 3 bases from V and 5 bases from J, with 11 bases between. Germline CDR1 is MNHNS and CDR2 is SASEGT.

In DNA, the CDR3 is TGTGCCAGCAGCTCCCCCGGCGGGTTTGGCTACACCTTC. Residues: CASSSPGGFGYTF. This chain joins TRBV11-2 and TRBJ1-2; D is unresolved. The CDR3 sequence is 13 residues long. Trimming removed 4 bases at V and 7 bases at J, with 13 bases between. CDR1 and CDR2 from the germline V gene are SGHAT and FQNNGV.

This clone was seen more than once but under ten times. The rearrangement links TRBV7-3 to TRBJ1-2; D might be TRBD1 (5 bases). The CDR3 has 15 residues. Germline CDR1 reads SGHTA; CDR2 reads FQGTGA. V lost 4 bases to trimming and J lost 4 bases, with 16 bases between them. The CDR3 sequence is CASSSGSTAVYGYTF. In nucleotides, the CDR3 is TGTGCCAGCAGCTCCGGTTCGACAGCTGTCTATGGCTACACCTTC.

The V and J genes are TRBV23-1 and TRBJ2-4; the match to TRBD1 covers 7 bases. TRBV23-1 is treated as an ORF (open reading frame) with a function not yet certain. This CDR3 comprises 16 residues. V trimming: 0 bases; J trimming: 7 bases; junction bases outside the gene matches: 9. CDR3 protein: CASSQSRLQGMNIQYF. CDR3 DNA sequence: TGCGCCAGCAGTCAATCTCGGCTACAGGGGATGAACATTCAGTACTTC.

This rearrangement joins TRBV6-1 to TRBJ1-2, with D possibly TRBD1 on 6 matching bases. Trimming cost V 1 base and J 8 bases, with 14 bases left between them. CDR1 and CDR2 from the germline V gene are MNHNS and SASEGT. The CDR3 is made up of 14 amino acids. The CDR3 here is CASSEGYREYGYTF. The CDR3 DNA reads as TGTGCCAGCAGTGAAGGCTACAGGGAGTACGGCTACACCTTC.

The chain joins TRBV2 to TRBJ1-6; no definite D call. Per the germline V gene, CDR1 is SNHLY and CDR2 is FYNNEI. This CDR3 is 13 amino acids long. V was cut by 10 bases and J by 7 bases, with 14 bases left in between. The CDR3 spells CAIRLGGNSPLHF. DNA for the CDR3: TGTGCCATCCGTCTGGGCGGGAATTCACCCCTCCACTTT.

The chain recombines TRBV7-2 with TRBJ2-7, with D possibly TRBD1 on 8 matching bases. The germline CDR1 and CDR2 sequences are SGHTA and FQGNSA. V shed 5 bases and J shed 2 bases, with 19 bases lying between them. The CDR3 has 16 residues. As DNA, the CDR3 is TGTGCCAGCAGCCCGCGTTTACAGGGGGGGACCTACGAGCAGTACTTC. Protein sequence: CASSPRLQGGTYEQYF. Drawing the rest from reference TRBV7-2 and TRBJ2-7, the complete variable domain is GAGVSQSPSNKVTEKGKDVELRCDPISGHTALYWYRQSLGQGLEFLIYFQGNSAPDKSGLPSDRFSAERTGGSVSTLTIQRTQQEDSAVYLCASSPRLQGGTYEQYFGPGTRLTVT.